One sample yielded the 14 T cell receptor beta chains listed below, sequenced in a study of blood T cell repertoires in COVID-19 (dated by TCRdb to the early 2020s). The library came from the immunoSEQ multiplex PCR assay. In TCRdb, the immuneACCESS table is reduced to in-frame sequences with V and J assigned. These tables do not hold every clone; where another copy was compared, an unresolved V gene accounts for under half, and the others remain unexplained. The sample table records 180,000 or so clones; around 81% of these occur just once. The ten largest clones represent about 2.7% of the sample. The sequencing sample was made of peripheral blood. The source of these receptors is a human donor with acute or convalescent COVID-19. The donor label of this sample is uncertain.

In its sample, this clone was seen a few times. The gene calls are TRBV10-2 and TRBJ1-4; D might be TRBD1 (6 bases). V lost 3 bases and J lost 3, with 11 bases in between. This CDR3 comprises 15 residues. Germline lookup yields CDR1 WSHSY and CDR2 SAAADI. CDR3 amino acids: CASSDRDMANEKLFF. CDR3 in DNA: TGCGCCAGCAGTGACCGGGACATGGCTAATGAAAAACTGTTTTTT.

This rearrangement joins TRBV18 to TRBJ1-3, with D maybe TRBD1 (5 bases). Trimming took 4 bases from V and 2 from J, leaving 15 bases between them. This CDR3 has 16 residues. CDR1 is KGHSH, CDR2 LQKENI, per germline. The CDR3 loop reads CASSRSAGSPGNTIYF. In DNA form, the CDR3 reads TGTGCCAGCTCACGTTCTGCAGGGTCCCCTGGAAACACCATATATTTT. The whole variable domain, remainder taken from reference TRBV18 and TRBJ1-3, is NAGVMQNPRHLVRRRGQEARLRCSPMKGHSHVYWYRQLPEEGLKFMVYLQKENIIDESGMPKERFSAEFPKEGPSILRIQQVVRGDSAAYFCASSRSAGSPGNTIYFGEGSWLTVV.

This sequence joins TRBV6-5 and TRBJ2-1; perhaps TRBD1 as D (6 bases). The CDR3 covers 14 residues. CDR1 and CDR2 from the germline V gene are MNHEY and SVGAGI. Trimming stripped 4 bases from V and 2 bases from J, with 9 bases between. The CDR3 region has the DNA TGTGCCAGCAGTTCTCGGGACACCTACAATGAGCAGTTCTTC. It specifies CASSSRDTYNEQFF.

V is TRBV2 and J is TRBJ1-1, with TRBD1 as a possible D gene (5 bases). The CDR3 has 13 residues. Germline V CDR1 and CDR2: SNHLY, FYNNEI. V was cut by 4 bases and J by 2 bases, with 8 bases left in between. The CDR3 reads CASSVRENTEAFF. In nucleotides, the CDR3 is TGTGCCAGCAGTGTCAGGGAAAACACTGAAGCTTTCTTT. The variable domain in full, completed from reference TRBV2 and TRBJ1-1, reads EPEVTQTPSHQVTQMGQEVILRCVPISNHLYFYWYRQILGQKVEFLVSFYNNEISEKSEIFDDQFSVERPDGSNFTLKIRSTKLEDSAMYFCASSVRENTEAFFGQGTRLTVV.

The chain uses TRBV29-1 and TRBJ1-2; 7 bases agree with TRBD1. With 3 bases clipped from V and 8 bases from J, the junction kept 6 bases outside the gene matches. The CDR3 has 12 amino acids. Germline CDR1 SQVTM, CDR2 ANQGSEA. The CDR3 reads CSVEEGAGGYTF. As DNA, the CDR3 is TGCAGCGTTGAGGAGGGGGCTGGCGGCTACACCTTC.

The gene calls are TRBV7-3 and TRBJ1-1, with D possibly matching TRBD1 (6 bases). V dropped 6 bases and J dropped 0 bases, with 17 bases sitting between them. Germline V gene lookup returns CDR1 SGHTA and CDR2 FQGTGA. The CDR3 is 16 amino acids. The CDR3 coding sequence is TGTGCCAGCAGTCTCCTGGGGGGGCAGATGAACACTGAAGCTTTCTTT. Its protein is CASSLLGGQMNTEAFF.

The rearrangement uses TRBV27 and TRBJ2-2; 10 bases line up with TRBD2. V gave up 1 base and J gave up 1 base; unmatched junction bases: 3. The CDR3 is 17 amino acids. Germline V gene lookup returns CDR1 MNHEY and CDR2 SMNVEV (reference sequence). This CDR3 is CASSLYRLAGNTGELFF. The CDR3 bases are TGTGCCAGCAGTTTATACAGACTAGCGGGGAACACCGGGGAGCTGTTTTTT.

V is TRBV2 and J is TRBJ2-7; maybe TRBD1 (6 bases). CDR1 and CDR2 (germline): SNHLY, FYNNEI. V lost 1 base and J lost 0, with 13 bases in between. The CDR3 length is 16 residues. The CDR3 loop reads CASSEGNRARSYEQYF. The DNA for the CDR3 is TGTGCCAGCAGTGAAGGTAACAGGGCCCGCTCCTACGAGCAGTACTTC. Drawing the rest from reference TRBV2 and TRBJ2-7, the complete variable domain is EPEVTQTPSHQVTQMGQEVILRCVPISNHLYFYWYRQILGQKVEFLVSFYNNEISEKSEIFDDQFSVERPDGSNFTLKIRSTKLEDSAMYFCASSEGNRARSYEQYFGPGTRLTVT.

The chain has TRBV5-4 and TRBJ2-7; 8 bases agree with TRBD1. Germline trimming cut 4 bases from V and 0 bases from J; bases unmatched to any gene: 3. Germline lookup yields CDR1 SGHNT and CDR2 YYREEE (reference sequence). This CDR3 is built from 14 residues. The CDR3 spells CASSTGGSSYEQYF. DNA of the CDR3: TGTGCCAGCAGCACAGGGGGAAGCTCCTACGAGCAGTACTTC.

In DNA, the CDR3 is TGCAGTGCTAGTCCAGAATTAGGGGGTTACGAGCAGTACTTC. It codes for CSASPELGGYEQYF. V gene TRBV20-1 combines with J gene TRBJ2-7; perhaps TRBD1 as D (6 bases). This CDR3 contains 14 residues. CDR1 DFQATT and CDR2 SNEGSKA come from the germline V gene (reference sequence). Trimming left V 3 bases short and J 4 bases short, with 16 bases between.

The V gene is TRBV30, the J gene TRBJ1-6; TRBD1 might be the D (5 bases). The V and J ends lost 4 bases and 7 bases respectively, with 11 bases between them. The CDR3 length is 13 residues. Germline V gene data show CDR1 as GTSNPN and CDR2 as SVGIG (reference sequence). CDR3 protein: CAWTGAQNSPLHF. The CDR3 DNA follows: TGTGCCTGGACTGGGGCTCAGAATTCACCCCTCCACTTT.

This clone was observed a handful of times. The gene calls are TRBV6-5 and TRBJ1-4; D may be TRBD1 (6 bases). Trimming took off 6 bases at V and 3 bases at J, with 14 bases between the two ends. Germline loops: CDR1 MNHEY, CDR2 SVGAGI. The CDR3 has 15 amino acids. The CDR3 is CASRARDTSNEKLFF. CDR3 DNA: TGTGCCAGCAGGGCTCGGGACACATCTAATGAAAAACTGTTTTTT.

The rearrangement joins TRBV5-1 to TRBJ1-3; 8 bases line up with TRBD1. The CDR3 is 15 residues long. CDR1 and CDR2 from the germline V gene are SGHRS and YFSETQ. After removal of 6 bases from V and 4 bases from J, the junction contained 9 bases not matched to a gene. CDR3 loop: CASTQGTGRGNTIYF. In nucleotides, the CDR3 is TGCGCCAGCACTCAGGGGACAGGCCGCGGAAACACCATATATTTT.

The V and J genes are TRBV14 and TRBJ1-4; a weak D match, TRBD1 (5 bases). Germline V gene sequence: CDR1 SGHDN, CDR2 FVKESK. V lost 5 bases to trimming and J lost 6 bases, with 10 bases between them. The CDR3 contains 13 residues. CDR3 residues: CASSSRQYEKLFF. The CDR3 DNA is TGTGCCAGCAGCTCCCGACAGTATGAAAAACTGTTTTTT.